What follows is one TCR beta chain and its context. Its antigen is not known. V lost 1 base, J lost 6 bases, and 5 bases stayed unmatched. CDR1 is SGHTA, CDR2 FQGTGA, per germline. This CDR3 comprises 16 residues. Use of 60 Vbeta and 13 Jbeta primers characterized the PCR. Authors' processing steps: There were about 86 million unique TCR beta chains by a later count, and approximately 11 million of them were shared. Using immunoSEQ multiplex PCR, the repertoire was profiled, and TCRdb retains in-frame clones only, with some absent. Clone size and the V and J calls come from that table; the DNA yielded D and trimming. This table holds more than 95,000 clones, 78% found once. This specimen belongs to a study of cytomegalovirus exposure and HLA in healthy donors. About the research overall: Earlier sequencing of around 190 million T cells yielded roughly 100 million unique TCR beta sequences.

Findings and caveats of the study: Accurate predictions that matched the HLA-A and HLA-B alleles of most subjects were reportedly made from TCR beta sequences. Later analysis placed DRB1 highest and HLA-C lowest in TCR association rates, which differed by HLA locus.

The clonotype comes from a woman aged 40 to 49 in good health and CMV-seronegative. The specimen was PBMCs. The chain employs TRBV7-3 and TRBJ2-3; 12 bases line up with TRBD2. CDR3 in amino acids: CASSLRLAGVSDTQYF. The CDR3 DNA sequence: TGTGCCAGCAGCTTAAGACTAGCGGGAGTTTCGGATACGCAGTATTTT.